This T cell receptor (beta chain) was profiled in a study of identical twins. The CDR3 spans 14 residues. Trimming removed 8 bases at V and 5 bases at J, with 17 bases between. Germline CDR1 is SGDLS and CDR2 is YYNGEE. Unique molecular identifiers were present on the cDNA, and a universal primer site came from template switching. One entry per CDR3 protein, called by TCRdb with MiXCR from the 5' RACE reads. The profile covers fewer than 900,000 distinct CDR3 sequences, with roughly 18% appearing a single time and over 10% taken by the ten largest. These data also formed part of another study, on T cells expressing NK-cell markers.

This TCR came from a woman younger than 35 in good health. The sample comprised PBMCs. This chain joins TRBV9 and TRBJ2-1, with D perhaps matching TRBD1 or TRBD2 (6 bases each). CDR3 coding DNA: TGTGCCAGTAAAAGGGGGGCCGACCACAATGAGCAGTTCTTC. Its protein product is CASKRGADHNEQFF.